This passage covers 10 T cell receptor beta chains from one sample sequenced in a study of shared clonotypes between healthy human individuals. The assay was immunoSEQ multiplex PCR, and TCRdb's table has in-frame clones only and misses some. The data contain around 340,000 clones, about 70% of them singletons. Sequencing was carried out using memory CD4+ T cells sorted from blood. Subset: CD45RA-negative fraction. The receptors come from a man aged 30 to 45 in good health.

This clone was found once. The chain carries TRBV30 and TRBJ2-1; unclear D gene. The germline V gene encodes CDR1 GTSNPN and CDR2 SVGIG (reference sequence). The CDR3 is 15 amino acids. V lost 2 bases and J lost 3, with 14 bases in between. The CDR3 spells CAWSPPARFYNEQFF. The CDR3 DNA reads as TGTGCCTGGAGTCCCCCTGCGCGTTTCTACAATGAGCAGTTCTTC.

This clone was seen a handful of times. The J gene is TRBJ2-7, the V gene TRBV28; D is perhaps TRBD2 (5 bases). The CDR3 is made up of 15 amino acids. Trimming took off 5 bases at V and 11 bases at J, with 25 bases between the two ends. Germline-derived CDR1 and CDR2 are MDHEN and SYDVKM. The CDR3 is CASSRTGYTDRAEYF. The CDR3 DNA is TGTGCCAGCAGTCGCACGGGGTATACCGATAGAGCAGAGTACTTC. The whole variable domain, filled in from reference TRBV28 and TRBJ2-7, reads DVKVTQSSRYLVKRTGEKVFLECVQDMDHENMFWYRQDPGLGLRLIYFSYDVKMKEKGDIPEGYSVSREKKERFSLILESASTNQTSMYLCASSRTGYTDRAEYFGPGTRLTVT.

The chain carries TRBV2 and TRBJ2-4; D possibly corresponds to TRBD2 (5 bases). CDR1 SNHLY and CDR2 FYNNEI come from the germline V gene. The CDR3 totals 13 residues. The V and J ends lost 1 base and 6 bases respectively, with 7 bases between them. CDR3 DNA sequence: TGTGCCAGCAGTGAAGGGACTGCAAACATTCAGTACTTC. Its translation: CASSEGTANIQYF.

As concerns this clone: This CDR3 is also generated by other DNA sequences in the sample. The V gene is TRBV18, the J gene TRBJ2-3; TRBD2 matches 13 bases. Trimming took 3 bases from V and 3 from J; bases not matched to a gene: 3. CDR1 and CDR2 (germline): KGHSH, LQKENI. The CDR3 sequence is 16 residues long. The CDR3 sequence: CASSPRLAGGTDTQYF. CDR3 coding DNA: TGTGCCAGCTCACCCCGACTAGCGGGAGGAACAGATACGCAGTATTTT.

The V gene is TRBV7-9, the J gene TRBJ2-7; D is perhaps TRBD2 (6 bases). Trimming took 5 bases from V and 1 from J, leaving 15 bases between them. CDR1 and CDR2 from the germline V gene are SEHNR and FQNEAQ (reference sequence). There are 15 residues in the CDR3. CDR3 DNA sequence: TGTGCCAGCAGCCATGAGGACTACCTATCCTACGAGCAGTACTTC. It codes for CASSHEDYLSYEQYF.

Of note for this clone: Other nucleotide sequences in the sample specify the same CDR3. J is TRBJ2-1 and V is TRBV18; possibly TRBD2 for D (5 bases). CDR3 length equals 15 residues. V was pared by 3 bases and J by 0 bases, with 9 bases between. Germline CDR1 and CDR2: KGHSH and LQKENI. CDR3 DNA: TGTGCCAGCTCACCTAGCGTGAGCTCCTACAATGAGCAGTTCTTC. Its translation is CASSPSVSSYNEQFF.

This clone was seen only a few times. In DNA form, the CDR3 reads TGCGCCAGCAGCCAAGGGGCTAGCGAGTACAATGAGCAGTTCTTC. Translated: CASSQGASEYNEQFF. J is TRBJ2-1 and V is TRBV4-1, with a possible D match to TRBD2 (6 bases). Trimming took off 1 base at V and 4 bases at J, with 11 bases between the two ends. CDR3 length: 15 residues. Per the germline V gene, CDR1 is MGHRA and CDR2 is YSYEKL.

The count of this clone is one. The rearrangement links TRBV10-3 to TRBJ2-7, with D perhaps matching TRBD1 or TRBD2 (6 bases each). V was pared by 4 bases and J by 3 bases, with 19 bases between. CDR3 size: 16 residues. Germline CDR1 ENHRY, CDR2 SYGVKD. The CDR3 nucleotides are TGTGCCATCAGTGCCGTAGGGGGGCTGGGCGGCTACGAGCAGTACTTC. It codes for CAISAVGGLGGYEQYF.

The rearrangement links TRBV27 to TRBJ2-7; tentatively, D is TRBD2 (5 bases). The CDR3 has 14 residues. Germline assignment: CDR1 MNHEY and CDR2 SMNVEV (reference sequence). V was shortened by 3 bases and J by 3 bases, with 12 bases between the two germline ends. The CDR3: CASSFAGRVYEQYF. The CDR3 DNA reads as TGTGCCAGCAGTTTCGCGGGCCGAGTCTACGAGCAGTACTTC.

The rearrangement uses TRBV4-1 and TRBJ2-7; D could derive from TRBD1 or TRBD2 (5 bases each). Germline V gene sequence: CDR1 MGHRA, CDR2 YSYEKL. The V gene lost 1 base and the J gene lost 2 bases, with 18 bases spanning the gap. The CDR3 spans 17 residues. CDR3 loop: CASSQVNPGAAPYEQYF. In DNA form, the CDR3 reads TGCGCCAGCAGCCAAGTTAATCCCGGGGCAGCTCCCTACGAGCAGTACTTC.